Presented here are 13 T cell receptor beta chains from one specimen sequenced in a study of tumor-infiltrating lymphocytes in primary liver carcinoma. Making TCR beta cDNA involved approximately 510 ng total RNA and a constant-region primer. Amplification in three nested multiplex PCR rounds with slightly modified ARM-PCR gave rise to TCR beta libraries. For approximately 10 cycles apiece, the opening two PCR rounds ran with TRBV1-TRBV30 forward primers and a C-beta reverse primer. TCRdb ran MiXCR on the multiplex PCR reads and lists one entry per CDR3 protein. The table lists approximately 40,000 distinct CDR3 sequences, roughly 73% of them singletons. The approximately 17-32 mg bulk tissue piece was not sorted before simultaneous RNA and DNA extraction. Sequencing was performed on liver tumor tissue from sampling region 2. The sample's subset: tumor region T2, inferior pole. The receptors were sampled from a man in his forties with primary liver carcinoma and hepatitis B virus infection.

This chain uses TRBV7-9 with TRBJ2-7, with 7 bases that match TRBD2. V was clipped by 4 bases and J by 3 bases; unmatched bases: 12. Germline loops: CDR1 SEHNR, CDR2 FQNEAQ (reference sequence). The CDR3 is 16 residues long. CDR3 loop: CASSSGSQGGSYEQYF. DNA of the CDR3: TGTGCCAGCAGCTCCGGCTCGCAAGGCGGGAGCTACGAGCAGTACTTC.

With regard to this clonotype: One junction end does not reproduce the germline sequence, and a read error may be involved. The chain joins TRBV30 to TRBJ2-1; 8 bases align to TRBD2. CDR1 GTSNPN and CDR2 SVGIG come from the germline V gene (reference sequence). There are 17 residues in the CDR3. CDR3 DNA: TGTGTCTGGAGTGGCCTAGATCCGGGGGGGGGCTACAATGAGCAGTTCTTC. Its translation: CVWSGLDPGGGYNEQFF. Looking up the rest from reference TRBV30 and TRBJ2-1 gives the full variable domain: SQTIHQWPATLVQPVGSPLSLECTVEGTSNPNLYWYRQAAGRGLQLLFYSVGIGQISSEVPQNLSASRPQDRQFILSSKKLLLSDSGFYLCVWSGLDPGGGYNEQFFGPGTRLTVL.

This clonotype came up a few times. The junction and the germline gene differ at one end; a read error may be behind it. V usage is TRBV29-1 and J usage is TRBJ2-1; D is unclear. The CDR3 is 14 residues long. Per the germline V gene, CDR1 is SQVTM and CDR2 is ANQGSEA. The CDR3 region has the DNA TGCAACGTTGTTCTAGGTGGGATGTTCGGTGAGCAGTTCTTC. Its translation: CNVVLGGMFGEQFF.

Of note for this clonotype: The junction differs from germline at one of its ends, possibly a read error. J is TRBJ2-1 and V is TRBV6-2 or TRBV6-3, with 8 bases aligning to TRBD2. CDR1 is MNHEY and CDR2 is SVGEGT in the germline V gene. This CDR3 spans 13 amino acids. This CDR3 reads CVSRTSWRTEQFF. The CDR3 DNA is TGTGTCAGCAGGACTAGCTGGAGAACTGAGCAGTTCTTC.

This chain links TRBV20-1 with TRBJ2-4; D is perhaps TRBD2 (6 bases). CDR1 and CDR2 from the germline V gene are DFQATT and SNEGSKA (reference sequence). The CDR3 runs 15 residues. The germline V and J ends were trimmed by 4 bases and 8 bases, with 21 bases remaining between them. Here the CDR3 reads CSAIAAAEGWDIQYF. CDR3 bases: TGCAGTGCTATAGCGGCCGCGGAGGGTTGGGACATTCAGTACTTC.

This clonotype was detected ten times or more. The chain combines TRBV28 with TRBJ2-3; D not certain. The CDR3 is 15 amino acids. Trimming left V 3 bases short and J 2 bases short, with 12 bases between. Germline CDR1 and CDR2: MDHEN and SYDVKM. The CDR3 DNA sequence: TGTGCCAGCAGTTTGCTCAGCCCTTCCACAGATACGCAGTATTTT. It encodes CASSLLSPSTDTQYF. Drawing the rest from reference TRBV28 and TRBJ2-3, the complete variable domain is DVKVTQSSRYLVKRTGEKVFLECVQDMDHENMFWYRQDPGLGLRLIYFSYDVKMKEKGDIPEGYSVSREKKERFSLILESASTNQTSMYLCASSLLSPSTDTQYFGPGTRLTVL.

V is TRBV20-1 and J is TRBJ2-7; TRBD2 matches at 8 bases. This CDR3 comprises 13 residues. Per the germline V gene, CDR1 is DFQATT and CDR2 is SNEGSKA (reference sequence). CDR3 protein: CNASGLAPYEQYF. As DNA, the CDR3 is TGCAATGCAAGCGGACTAGCACCTTACGAGCAGTACTTC.

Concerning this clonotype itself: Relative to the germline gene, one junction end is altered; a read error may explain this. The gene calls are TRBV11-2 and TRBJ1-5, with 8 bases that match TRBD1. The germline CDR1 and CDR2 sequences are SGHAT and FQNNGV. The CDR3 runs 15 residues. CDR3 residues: CPSSLAGGGNKPQHF. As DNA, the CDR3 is TGTCCTAGCAGCTTAGCAGGGGGCGGCAATAAGCCCCAGCATTTT.

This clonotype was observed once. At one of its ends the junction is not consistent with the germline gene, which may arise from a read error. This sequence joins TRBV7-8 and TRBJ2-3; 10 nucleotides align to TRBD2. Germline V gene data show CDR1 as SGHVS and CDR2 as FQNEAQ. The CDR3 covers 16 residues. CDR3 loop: CTSSYGLADDTDMQYF. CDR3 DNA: TGTACCAGCAGCTACGGACTAGCGGACGACACAGATATGCAGTATTTT.

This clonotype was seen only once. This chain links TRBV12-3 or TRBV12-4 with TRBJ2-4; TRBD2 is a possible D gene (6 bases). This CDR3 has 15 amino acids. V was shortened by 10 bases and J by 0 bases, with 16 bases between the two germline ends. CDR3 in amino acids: CANNLSAGAKNIQYF. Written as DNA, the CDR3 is TGTGCCAACAATTTATCAGCGGGAGCCAAAAACATTCAGTACTTC.

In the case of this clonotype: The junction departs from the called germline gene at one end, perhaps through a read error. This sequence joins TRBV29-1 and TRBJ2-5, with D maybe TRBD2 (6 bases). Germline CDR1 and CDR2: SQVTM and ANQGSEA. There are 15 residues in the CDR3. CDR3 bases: TGCAGCGTTGTCCCTCTTGTGGGAACGGGAGAGACCCAGCACTTC. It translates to CSVVPLVGTGETQHF.

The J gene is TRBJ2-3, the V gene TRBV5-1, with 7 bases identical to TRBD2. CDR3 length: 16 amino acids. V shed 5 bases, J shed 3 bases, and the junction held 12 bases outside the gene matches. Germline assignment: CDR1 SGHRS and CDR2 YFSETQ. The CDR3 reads CASRESRGSSTDTQYF. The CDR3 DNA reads TGCGCCAGCAGAGAGTCTCGCGGGAGTTCTACAGATACGCAGTATTTT.

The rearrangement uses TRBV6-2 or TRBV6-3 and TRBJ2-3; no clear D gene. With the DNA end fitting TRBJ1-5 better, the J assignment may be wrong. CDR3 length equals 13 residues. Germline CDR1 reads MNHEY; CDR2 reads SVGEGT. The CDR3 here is CASASALANTQHF. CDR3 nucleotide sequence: TGTGCCAGCGCTTCGGCACTAGCGAATACGCAGCATTTT.